This T cell receptor (beta chain) came from a study of vaccination effects on CD4 cells after COVID-19. The wider study: Two doses of either BNT162b2 or mRNA-1273 were given to each participant.

General study points: Pronounced clonal contraction occurred in clones induced by infection and by vaccine late after vaccination.

Comments on this clone: The antigen remains unidentified.

The ViraFEST assay expanded antigen-specific CD4+ T cells with viral peptide pools before sequencing. Subsequent to roughly 9 days of culture, CD4+ T cells were isolated. Having tested negative for nucleocapsid antibodies, the vaccine recipients showed no prior SARS-CoV-2 infection. The protocol was immunoSEQ multiplex PCR, while the TCRdb copy is restricted to in-frame clones and leaves out a portion. Here the sample spans 70,000 or so clones, 78% being singletons. The sequence was collected from a human donor who received a COVID-19 vaccine. This material consisted of CD4+ T cells from PBMCs cultured with SARS-CoV-2 spike peptides, taken before COVID-19 vaccination.

The CDR3 is CASSQAGHLFSYNSPLHF. CDR3 nucleotide sequence: TGCGCCAGCAGCCAAGCGGGACACCTCTTCTCCTATAATTCACCCCTCCACTTT. The chain recombines TRBV4-1 with TRBJ1-6, with D tentatively TRBD1 (6 bases). With 1 base removed from V and 0 bases from J, the gap between germline ends came to 13 bases. The germline V gene encodes CDR1 MGHRA and CDR2 YSYEKL. The CDR3 runs 18 residues.